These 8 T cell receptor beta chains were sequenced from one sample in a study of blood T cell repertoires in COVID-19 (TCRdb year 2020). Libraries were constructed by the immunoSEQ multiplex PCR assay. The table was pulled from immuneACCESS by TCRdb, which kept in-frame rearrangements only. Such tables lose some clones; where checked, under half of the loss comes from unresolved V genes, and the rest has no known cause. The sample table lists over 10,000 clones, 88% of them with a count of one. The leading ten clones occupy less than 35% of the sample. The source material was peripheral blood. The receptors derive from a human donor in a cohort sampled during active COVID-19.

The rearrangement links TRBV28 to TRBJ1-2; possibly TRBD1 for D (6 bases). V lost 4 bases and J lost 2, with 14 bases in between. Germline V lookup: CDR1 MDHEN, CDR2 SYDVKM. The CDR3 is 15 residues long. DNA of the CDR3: TGTGCCAGCAGTTCTCCCAGGACAGCGAACTATGGCTACACCTTC. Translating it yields CASSSPRTANYGYTF.

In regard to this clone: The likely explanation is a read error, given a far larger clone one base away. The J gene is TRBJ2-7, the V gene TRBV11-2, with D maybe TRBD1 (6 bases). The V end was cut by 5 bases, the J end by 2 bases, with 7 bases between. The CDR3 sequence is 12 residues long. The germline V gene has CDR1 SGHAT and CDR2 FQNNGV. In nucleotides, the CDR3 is TGTGCCAGCAGCAGACAGGCCTACGAGCAGTACTTC. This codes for CASSRQAYEQYF.

As DNA, the CDR3 is TGTGCCTGGAGTGGAGGACTCTCCTACAATGAGCAGTTCTTC. This codes for CAWSGGLSYNEQFF. This chain links TRBV30 with TRBJ2-1, with a weak D call TRBD2 (5 bases). V dropped 1 base and J dropped 0 bases, with 7 bases sitting between them. CDR1 is GTSNPN and CDR2 is SVGIG in the germline V gene (reference sequence). The CDR3 length is 14 residues.

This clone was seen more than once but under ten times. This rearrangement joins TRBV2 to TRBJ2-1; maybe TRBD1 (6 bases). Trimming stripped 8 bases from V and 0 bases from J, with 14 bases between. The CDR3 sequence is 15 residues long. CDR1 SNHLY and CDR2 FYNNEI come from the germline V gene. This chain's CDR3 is CASSVGASSYNEQFF. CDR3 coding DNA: TGTGCCAGCTCGGTGGGGGCGAGCTCCTACAATGAGCAGTTCTTC.

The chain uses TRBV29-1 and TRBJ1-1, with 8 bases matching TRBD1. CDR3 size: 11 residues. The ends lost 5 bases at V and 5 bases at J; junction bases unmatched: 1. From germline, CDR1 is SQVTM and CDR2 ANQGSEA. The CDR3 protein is CSVQGATEAFF. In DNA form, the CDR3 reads TGCAGCGTTCAGGGGGCTACTGAAGCTTTCTTT.

Here the CDR3 DNA reads TGTGCCAGCAGTCGAACGGGGGATACCTACGAGCAGTACTTC. Protein product: CASSRTGDTYEQYF. This chain joins TRBV6-6 and TRBJ2-7; weak D call: TRBD2 (6 bases). Trimming took off 5 bases at V and 2 bases at J, with 13 bases between the two ends. The CDR3 has 14 amino acids. Germline V gene sequence: CDR1 MNHNY, CDR2 SVGAGI (reference sequence).

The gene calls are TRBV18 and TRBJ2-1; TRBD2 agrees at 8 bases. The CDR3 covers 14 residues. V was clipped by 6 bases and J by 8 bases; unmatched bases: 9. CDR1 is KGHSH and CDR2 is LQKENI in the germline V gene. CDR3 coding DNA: TGTGCCAGCTCGCTCCTAGCGGGTGGCGATGAGCAGTTCTTC. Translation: CASSLLAGGDEQFF.

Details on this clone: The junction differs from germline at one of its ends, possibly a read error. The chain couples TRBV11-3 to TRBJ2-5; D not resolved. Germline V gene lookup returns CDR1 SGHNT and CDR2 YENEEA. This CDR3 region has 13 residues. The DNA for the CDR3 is TGTGCCAGCAGCTTAGATTACCAGGAGACCCAGTACTTC. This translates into CASSLDYQETQYF.